This T cell receptor beta chain originates from a study of T cell clones after liver transplantation. Whole-study context: TCRbeta sequencing after a pre-transplant mixed lymphocyte reaction identified graft-donor-reactive clones, later tracked in post-transplant blood. Three of the eight recipients were HCV-positive; the rest had non-autoimmune, non-viral transplant indications.

Unstimulated PBMCs were sorted into CD3+CD4+ and CD3+CD8+ populations. Findings and limits, study-wide: Compared with third party-reactive sequences, donor-reactive ones declined more, independent of withdrawal success.

Worth noting for this clone: The antigen is undetermined.

J gave up 8 bases and V 1 base, and 4 bases lay outside the gene matches. CDR1 is SEHNR, CDR2 FQNEAQ, per germline (reference sequence). This CDR3 spans 13 amino acids. Repertoires were generated with immunoSEQ multiplex PCR, while TCRdb's copy carries only in-frame clones and drops some. The table has 68,000 or so clones, roughly 80% seen once. The TCR was taken from a human donor who received a liver transplant. This chain links TRBV7-9 with TRBJ1-2; the match to TRBD1 covers 7 bases. The specimen was CD4+ T cells from blood, collected before liver transplant. CDR3 sequence: CASSLETGKGYTF. DNA of the CDR3: TGTGCCAGCAGCTTAGAGACAGGGAAGGGCTACACCTTC.